Each of the 10 T cell receptor beta chains below was sequenced from the same sample in a study of T cell responses to AZD1222 COVID-19 vaccine (TCRdb year 2021). Taken with the paper, the label for time point translates to: about 28 days (+/-7) after the second vaccine dose. The library came from the immunoSEQ multiplex PCR assay. The clones in this table, taken by TCRdb from immuneACCESS, are in-frame only. Not every clone is retained; where verified, under half of the shortfall comes from an unresolved V gene, and the cause of the rest is unknown. The sample data list under 140,000 clones, and just under 95% of these were observed just once. Together, the top ten hold 2% to 2.5% of the sample. Here the sequenced sample was peripheral blood, taken 28 days after the second AZD1222 dose. Source of these receptors: an adult who received the AZD1222 COVID-19 vaccine.

A single count supports this clone. V usage is TRBV19 and J usage is TRBJ1-1; D is uncertain. Germline V lookup: CDR1 LNHDA, CDR2 SQIVND (reference sequence). V was pared by 7 bases and J by 6 bases, with 12 bases between. The CDR3 sequence is 12 residues long. The CDR3 region is CASKGSTPEAFF. The CDR3 coding sequence is TGTGCCAGTAAGGGCAGCACGCCTGAAGCTTTCTTT.

The J gene is TRBJ1-2, the V gene TRBV3-1 (or the pseudogene TRBV3-2); D gene ambiguous. The V end lost 1 base, the J end lost 8 bases, and 5 bases lay between the germline ends. The CDR3 has 11 amino acids. The germline V gene encodes CDR1 LGHDT and CDR2 YNNKEL (reference sequence). As DNA, the CDR3 is TGTGCCAGCAGCCAAGGGCACGGCTACACCTTC. Its translation is CASSQGHGYTF.

V gene TRBV19 combines with J gene TRBJ1-1, with D perhaps matching TRBD1 (5 bases). The ends were cut back, 4 bases at V and 1 base at J, with 13 bases in the middle. The CDR3 has 15 amino acids. Germline V lookup: CDR1 LNHDA, CDR2 SQIVND (reference sequence). The CDR3 spells CASSRGRVGNTEAFF. The CDR3 bases are TGTGCCAGTAGTAGGGGACGGGTAGGGAACACTGAAGCTTTCTTT.

The chain links TRBV3-1 (or the pseudogene TRBV3-2) to TRBJ1-2; no clear D. Trimming stripped 2 bases from V and 3 bases from J, with 4 bases between. This CDR3 has 12 residues. Germline assignment: CDR1 LGHDT and CDR2 YNNKEL (reference sequence). CDR3 in amino acids: CASSQNDYGYTF. CDR3 coding DNA: TGTGCCAGCAGCCAAAATGACTATGGCTACACCTTC.

This sequence joins TRBV29-1 and TRBJ2-3; 8 positions agree with TRBD2. The CDR3 sequence is 16 residues long. The V segment lost 0 bases and the J segment 0 bases; nucleotides outside the gene matches: 5. Germline loops: CDR1 SQVTM, CDR2 ANQGSEA. The CDR3 region has the DNA TGCAGCGTTGAAGATGAGCGGGGGAGTAGCACAGATACGCAGTATTTT. Translated, it gives CSVEDERGSSTDTQYF.

V usage is TRBV4-1 and J usage is TRBJ2-3, with D perhaps matching TRBD1 or TRBD2 (7 bases each). Looked up from germline, CDR1 is MGHRA and CDR2 is YSYEKL. The V end was cut by 1 base, the J end by 3 bases, with 17 bases between. The CDR3 spans 17 residues. The CDR3 protein is CASSQGLAGGATDTQYF. CDR3 DNA sequence: TGCGCCAGCAGCCAAGGGCTCGCAGGGGGGGCAACAGATACGCAGTATTTT.

The chain uses TRBV11-2 and TRBJ2-2; 12 bases map to TRBD2. The CDR3 has 19 residues. The V gene end was trimmed by 5 bases and the J gene end by 5 bases; junction bases not matched to a gene: 15. Looked up from germline, CDR1 is SGHAT and CDR2 is FQNNGV. CDR3: CASSPRRLAGAVGTGELFF. The CDR3 region has the DNA TGTGCCAGCAGCCCTAGGAGACTAGCGGGGGCGGTTGGGACCGGGGAGCTGTTTTTT.

The rearrangement joins TRBV19 to TRBJ2-7; TRBD1 matches at 10 bases. The CDR3 totals 16 residues. Germline CDR1 reads LNHDA; CDR2 reads SQIVND (reference sequence). The J segment lost 2 bases and the V segment lost 3 bases, leaving 7 bases of the junction unmatched. In DNA form, the CDR3 reads TGTGCCAGTAGTATGGGAGGGGACAGGGGTGCCTACGAGCAGTACTTC. Translated, it gives CASSMGGDRGAYEQYF.

The rearrangement uses TRBV11-2 and TRBJ2-5; D unresolved. The V end lost 3 bases, the J end lost 5 bases, and 10 bases lay between the germline ends. The germline V gene has CDR1 SGHAT and CDR2 FQNNGV. This CDR3 spans 13 amino acids. CDR3 nucleotide sequence: TGTGCCAGCAGCTTGGATCTTTGGGAGACCCAGTACTTC. Translated, it gives CASSLDLWETQYF. The variable domain in full, with the rest retrieved from reference TRBV11-2 and TRBJ2-5, is EAGVAQSPRYKIIEKRQSVAFWCNPISGHATLYWYQQILGQGPKLLIQFQNNGVVDDSQLPKDRFSAERLKGVDSTLKIQPAKLEDSAVYLCASSLDLWETQYFGPGTRLLVL.

The count of this clone is one. The V call is TRBV2, the J call TRBJ2-5; weak D call: TRBD2 (6 bases). The CDR3 contains 13 residues. Germline V gene lookup returns CDR1 SNHLY and CDR2 FYNNEI. Trimming took 5 bases from V and 6 from J, leaving 13 bases between them. The CDR3 loop is CASSRDWGQTQYF. The CDR3 DNA reads TGTGCCAGCAGTCGGGACTGGGGTCAGACCCAGTACTTC.